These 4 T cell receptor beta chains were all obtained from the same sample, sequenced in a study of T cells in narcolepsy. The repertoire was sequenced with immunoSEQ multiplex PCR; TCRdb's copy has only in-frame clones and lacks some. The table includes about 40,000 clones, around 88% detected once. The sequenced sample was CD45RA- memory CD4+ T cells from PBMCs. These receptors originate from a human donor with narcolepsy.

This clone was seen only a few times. The CDR3 region is CAWSPHQETQYF. In DNA form, the CDR3 reads TGTGCCTGGAGTCCACACCAAGAGACCCAGTACTTC. The chain couples TRBV30 to TRBJ2-5; D is unresolved. The CDR3 extends over 12 amino acids. V lost 2 bases to trimming and J lost 0 bases, with 4 bases between them. The germline V gene has CDR1 GTSNPN and CDR2 SVGIG (reference sequence).

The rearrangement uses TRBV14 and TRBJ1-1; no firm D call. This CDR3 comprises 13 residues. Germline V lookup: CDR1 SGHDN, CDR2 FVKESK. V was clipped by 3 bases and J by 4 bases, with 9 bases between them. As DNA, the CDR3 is TGTGCCAGCAGCCAGGGAACGGGCACTGAAGCTTTCTTT. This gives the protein CASSQGTGTEAFF. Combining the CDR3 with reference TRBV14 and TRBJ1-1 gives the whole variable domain EAGVTQFPSHSVIEKGQTVTLRCDPISGHDNLYWYRRVMGKEIKFLLHFVKESKQDESGMPNNRFLAERTGGTYSTLKVQPAELEDSGVYFCASSQGTGTEAFFGQGTRLTVV.

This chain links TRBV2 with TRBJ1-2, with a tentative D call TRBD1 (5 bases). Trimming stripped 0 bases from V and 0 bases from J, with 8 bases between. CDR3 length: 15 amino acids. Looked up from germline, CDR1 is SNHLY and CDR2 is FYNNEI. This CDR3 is CASSEAGGTNYGYTF. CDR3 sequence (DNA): TGTGCCAGCAGTGAAGCGGGGGGGACTAACTATGGCTACACCTTC.

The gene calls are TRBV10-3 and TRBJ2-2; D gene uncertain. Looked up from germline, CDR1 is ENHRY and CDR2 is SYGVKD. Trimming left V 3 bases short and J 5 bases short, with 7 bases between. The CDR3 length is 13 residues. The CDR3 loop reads CAISDVTTGELFF. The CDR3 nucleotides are TGTGCCATCAGTGACGTCACAACCGGGGAGCTGTTTTTT.